A selection of T cell receptor beta chains follows, all from one sample in a study of a mutant IDH1 vaccine in newly diagnosed glioma. Generated by immunoSEQ multiplex PCR, the TCRdb table keeps only in-frame clones and is missing some. The table lists tens of thousands of clones, roughly 74% of them singletons. Which antigens these TCRs recognize remains unknown. Sequencing was performed on PBMCs, taken from a glioma patient whose treatment included an IDH1 peptide vaccine. The receptors come from a man aged 50 to 60 with glioma. The CDR3 runs from the conserved cysteine through the conserved F or W. The D gene is left open where the match is weak. Not every row has a clone size; where given, it reads once, few, many or a size class.

J | D | V | size | CDR3 | DNA
TRBJ2-7 | TRBD1 | TRBV5-1 | . | CASSWDRGTYEQYF | TGCGCCAGCAGCTGGGACAGGGGAACCTACGAGCAGTACTTC
TRBJ1-5 | . | TRBV2 | . | CASSGFSGSGNQPQHF | TGTGCCAGCAGTGGTTTTTCCGGGTCCGGCAATCAGCCCCAGCATTTT
TRBJ1-5 | . | TRBV4-1 | . | CASSQDSRQPQHF | TGCGCCAGCAGCCAAGATAGCAGGCAGCCCCAGCATTTT
TRBJ2-5 | . | TRBV12-5 | . | CASGLGSAFQETQYF | TGTGCTAGTGGTTTAGGGTCGGCGTTCCAAGAGACCCAGTACTTC
TRBJ1-1 | . | TRBV6-1 | . | CASKTGTVNTEAFF | TGTGCCAGCAAAACTGGGACGGTAAACACTGAAGCTTTCTTT
TRBJ1-5 | TRBD1 | TRBV13 | . | CASSLQGRDQPQHF | TGTGCCAGCAGCCTACAGGGGAGGGATCAGCCCCAGCATTTT
TRBJ2-3 | . | TRBV6-5 | . | CASSRGESTDTQYF | TGTGCCAGCTCCAGAGGGGAAAGCACAGATACGCAGTATTTT
TRBJ2-7 | TRBD1 | TRBV5-1 | . | CASSLARDRGHEQYF | TGCGCCAGCAGCTTGGCCAGGGACAGGGGGCACGAGCAGTACTTC
TRBJ1-2 | TRBD1 | TRBV29-1 | . | CSVYRGDGYGYTF | TGCAGCGTTTACAGGGGAGACGGCTATGGCTACACCTTC
TRBJ2-5 | TRBD2 | TRBV30 | . | CAYSGTIRETQYF | TGTGCCTATTCCGGGACTATAAGGGAGACCCAGTACTTC
TRBJ1-1 | . | TRBV10-2 | . | CASTAGALPEAFF | TGCGCCAGCACGGCAGGGGCTCTCCCTGAAGCTTTCTTT
TRBJ2-1 | . | TRBV4-2 | . | CASSQGNVGEGEQFF | TGTGCCAGCAGCCAAGGGAACGTGGGGGAAGGAGAGCAGTTCTTC
TRBJ2-3 | . | TRBV15 | once | CATSREFSSSTDTQYF | TGTGCCACCAGCAGAGAGTTCTCCTCTAGCACAGATACGCAGTATTTT
TRBJ2-7 | . | TRBV6-1 | few | CASRDSREQYF | TGTGCCAGCAGGGACAGCCGAGAGCAGTACTTC
TRBJ2-7 | . | TRBV7-2 | . | CASSLARTKGDEQYF | TGTGCCAGCAGCTTAGCACGGACAAAGGGTGACGAGCAGTACTTC
TRBJ1-5 | . | TRBV5-1 | once | CASSLVGSQPQHF | TGCGCCAGCAGCCTCGTTGGGAGTCAGCCCCAGCATTTT
TRBJ1-2 | . | TRBV5-6 | . | CASSFEDSNYGYTF | TGTGCCAGCAGCTTTGAGGACTCTAACTATGGCTACACCTTC
TRBJ2-7 | . | TRBV30 | . | CAWRAARRSRYEQYF | TGTGCCTGGCGGGCAGCTAGGAGAAGCCGCTACGAGCAGTACTTC
TRBJ2-7 | TRBD1 | TRBV11-1 | few | CASSSNRGQGYEQYF | TGTGCCAGCAGCTCGAACAGGGGTCAGGGGTACGAGCAGTACTTC
TRBJ2-7 | . | TRBV6-6 | . | CASSYVGEQYF | TGTGCCAGCAGTTACGTAGGGGAGCAGTACTTC
TRBJ2-1 | . | TRBV7-8 | . | CASSFASLLSYNEQFF | TGTGCCAGCAGCTTTGCTAGCCTCCTCTCCTACAATGAGCAGTTCTTC
TRBJ2-7 | . | TRBV2 | . | CAGGAGGASSYEQYF | TGTGCCGGGGGGGCAGGGGGCGCTTCCTCCTACGAGCAGTACTTC
TRBJ1-2 | . | TRBV6-1 | . | CASSVPPLRENYGYTF | TGTGCCAGCAGTGTGCCTCCTCTGCGAGAGAACTATGGCTACACCTTC
TRBJ2-7 | . | TRBV18 | . | CASSPQADGSYEQYF | TGTGCCAGCTCACCTCAGGCGGACGGCTCCTACGAGCAGTACTTC
TRBJ1-6 | . | TRBV4-1 | . | CASSQEVANSPLHF | TGCGCCAGCAGCCAAGAGGTGGCTAATTCACCCCTCCACTTT
TRBJ1-5 | . | TRBV4-3 | . | CASSQAMENSQPQHF | TGCGCCAGCAGCCAAGCAATGGAAAACTCTCAGCCCCAGCATTTT
TRBJ2-7 | TRBD1 | TRBV7-9 | . | CASSSGTGLLSYEQYF | TGTGCCAGCAGTTCCGGGACAGGGCTCTTATCCTACGAGCAGTACTTC
TRBJ2-7 | . | TRBV7-2 | . | CASSLGTGGVSYEQYF | TGTGCCAGCAGCTTAGGGACGGGGGGCGTCTCCTACGAGCAGTACTTC
TRBJ2-7 | TRBD2 | TRBV7-9 | . | CASSPGLAGEGYF | TGTGCCAGCAGCCCTGGGCTGGCGGGAGAGGGGTACTTC
TRBJ1-4 | TRBD1 | TRBV10-3 | . | CAISPGQGREKLFF | TGTGCCATCAGCCCGGGACAGGGTAGAGAAAAACTGTTTTTT
TRBJ2-2 | TRBD1 | TRBV11-2 | . | CASSLGTGGWELFF | TGTGCCAGCAGCTTAGGGACAGGGGGCTGGGAGCTGTTTTTT
TRBJ1-2 | TRBD1 | TRBV5-4 | . | CASSFPQGDTNYGYTF | TGTGCCAGCAGCTTCCCACAGGGGGATACTAACTATGGCTACACCTTC
TRBJ1-2 | . | TRBV5-1 | . | CASSSGNSYTF | TGCGCCAGCAGCTCTGGTAATAGCTACACCTTC
TRBJ1-5 | . | TRBV5-6 | . | CASSLMGEGLRQPQHF | TGTGCCAGCAGCTTGATGGGAGAGGGGCTCAGGCAGCCCCAGCATTTT
TRBJ2-2 | . | TRBV10-3 | . | CAIRGREDTGELFF | TGTGCCATCAGGGGACGGGAAGACACCGGGGAGCTGTTTTTT
TRBJ2-5 | . | TRBV27 | . | CASSATGRRTQYF | TGTGCCAGCAGTGCGACAGGCCGGAGGACCCAGTACTTC
TRBJ2-7 | TRBD1 | TRBV25-1 | . | CASSRETGRNEQYF | TGTGCCAGCAGCCGAGAGACAGGGCGGAACGAGCAGTACTTC
TRBJ1-4 | . | TRBV7-9 | . | CASSSPLFATNEKLFF | TGTGCCAGCAGCTCCCCTCTCTTTGCAACTAATGAAAAACTGTTTTTT
TRBJ1-2 | . | TRBV9 | . | CASSVVQSGGDGYTF | TGTGCCAGCAGCGTAGTTCAGTCGGGCGGCGATGGCTACACCTTC
TRBJ2-1 | TRBD2 | TRBV7-3 | . | CASSASSGGRNNEQFF | TGTGCCAGCAGCGCCTCAAGCGGGGGGAGGAACAATGAGCAGTTCTTC
TRBJ2-1 | . | TRBV28 | few | CASSGGRASVFIREQFF | TGTGCCAGCAGTGGGGGTAGGGCCTCCGTCTTCATCCGTGAGCAGTTCTTC
TRBJ1-2 | . | TRBV19 | . | CASSEGSPNYGYTF | TGTGCCAGTAGTGAGGGCAGTCCGAACTATGGCTACACCTTC
TRBJ2-3 | . | TRBV2 | . | CASSAQGGRTDTQYF | TGTGCCAGCAGTGCACAGGGGGGGCGGACAGATACGCAGTATTTT